The clone carrying this TCR beta chain was observed a single time. Its antigen is unidentified. PCR used 60 Vbeta primers and 13 Jbeta primers. The repertoire was sequenced with immunoSEQ multiplex PCR; TCRdb's copy has only in-frame clones and lacks some. The table records some 100,000 clones, approximately 85% of them present only once. The data belong to a study of cytomegalovirus exposure and HLA in healthy donors. Study-wide context: Samples from HLA-typed donors yielded about 85 million unique TCRs in an early data release.

Trimming pared 10 bases from V and 3 bases from J, leaving 18 bases between. This CDR3 contains 14 residues. Germline V CDR1 and CDR2: LNHDA, SQIVND (reference sequence). Study-level results: Analyses of presence/absence relied on an assumption of roughly uniform sequencing depth across donors. Many donors carried some public TCRs, although rarity characterized most TCR sequences. In an earlier analysis, in about 530 donors, most V segments appeared productive either ~87% or ~30% of the time.

The sequenced sample consisted of PBMCs. The chain has TRBV19 and TRBJ1-1, with a tentative D call TRBD1 (6 bases). This sequence was found in a man aged 25 to 40 in good health and CMV-seronegative. DNA for the CDR3: TGTGCCACCTCCTTTCAAGGGGGTGACACTGAAGCTTTCTTT. Encoded protein: CATSFQGGDTEAFF.